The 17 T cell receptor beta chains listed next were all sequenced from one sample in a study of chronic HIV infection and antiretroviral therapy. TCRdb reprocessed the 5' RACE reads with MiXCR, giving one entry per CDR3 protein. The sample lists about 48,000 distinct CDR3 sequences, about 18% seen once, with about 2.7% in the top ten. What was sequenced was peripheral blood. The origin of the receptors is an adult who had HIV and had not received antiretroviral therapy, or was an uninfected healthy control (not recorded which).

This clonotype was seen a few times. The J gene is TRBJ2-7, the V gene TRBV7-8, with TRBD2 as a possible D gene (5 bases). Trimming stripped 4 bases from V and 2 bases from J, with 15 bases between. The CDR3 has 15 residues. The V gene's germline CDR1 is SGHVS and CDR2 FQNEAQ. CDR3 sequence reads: CASSSLTEGTYEQYF. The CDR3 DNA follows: TGTGCCAGCAGCTCCCTTACCGAGGGCACCTACGAGCAGTACTTC.

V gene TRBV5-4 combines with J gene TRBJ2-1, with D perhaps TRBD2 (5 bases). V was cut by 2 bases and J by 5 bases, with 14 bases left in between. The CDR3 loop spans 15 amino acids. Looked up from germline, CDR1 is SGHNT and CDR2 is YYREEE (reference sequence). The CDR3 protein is CASSFGYEGHNEQFF. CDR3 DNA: TGTGCCAGCAGCTTCGGGTACGAGGGTCACAATGAGCAGTTCTTC.

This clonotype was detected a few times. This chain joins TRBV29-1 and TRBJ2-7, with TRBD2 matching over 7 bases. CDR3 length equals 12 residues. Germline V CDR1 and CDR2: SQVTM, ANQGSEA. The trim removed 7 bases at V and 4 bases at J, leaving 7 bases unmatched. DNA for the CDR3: TGCAGCGCCCGGGGGGTGCGGTACGAGCAGTACTTC. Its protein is CSARGVRYEQYF.

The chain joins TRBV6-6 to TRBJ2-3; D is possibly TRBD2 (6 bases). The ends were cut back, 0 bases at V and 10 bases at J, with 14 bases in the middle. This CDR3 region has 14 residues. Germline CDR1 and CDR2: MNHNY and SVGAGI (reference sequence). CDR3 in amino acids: CASSYSRERRSQYF. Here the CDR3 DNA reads TGTGCCAGCAGTTACTCACGGGAGCGGAGATCGCAGTATTTT.

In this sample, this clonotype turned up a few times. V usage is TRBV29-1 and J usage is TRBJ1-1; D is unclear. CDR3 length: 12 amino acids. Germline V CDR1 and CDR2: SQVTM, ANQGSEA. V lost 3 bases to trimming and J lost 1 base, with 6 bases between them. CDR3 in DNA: TGCAGCGTTGATAAAGCGAACACTGAAGCTTTCTTT. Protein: CSVDKANTEAFF.

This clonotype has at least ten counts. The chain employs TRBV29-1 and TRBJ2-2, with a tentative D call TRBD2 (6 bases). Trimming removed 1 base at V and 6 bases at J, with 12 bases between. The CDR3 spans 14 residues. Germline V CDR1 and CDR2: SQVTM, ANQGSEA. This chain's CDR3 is CSVEGGRTAGELFF. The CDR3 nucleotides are TGCAGCGTTGAAGGAGGGAGGACGGCCGGGGAGCTGTTTTTT.

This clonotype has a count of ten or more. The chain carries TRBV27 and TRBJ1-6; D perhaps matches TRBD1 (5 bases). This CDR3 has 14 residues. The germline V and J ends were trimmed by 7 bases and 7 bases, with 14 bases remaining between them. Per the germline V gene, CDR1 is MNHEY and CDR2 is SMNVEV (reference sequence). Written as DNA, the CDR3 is TGTGCCAGCACCCTCGGGGCGACAAATTCACCCCTCCACTTT. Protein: CASTLGATNSPLHF.

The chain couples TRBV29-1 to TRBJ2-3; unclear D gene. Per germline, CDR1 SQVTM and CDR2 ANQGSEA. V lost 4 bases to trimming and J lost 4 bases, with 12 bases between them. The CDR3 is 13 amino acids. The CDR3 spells CSVALPEADTQYF. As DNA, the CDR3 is TGCAGCGTTGCGTTACCTGAGGCAGATACGCAGTATTTT.

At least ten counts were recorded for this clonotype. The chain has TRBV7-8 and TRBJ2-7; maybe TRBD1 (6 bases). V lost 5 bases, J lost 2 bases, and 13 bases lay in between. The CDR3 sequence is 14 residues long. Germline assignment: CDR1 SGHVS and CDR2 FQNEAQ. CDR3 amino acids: CASSLTGNPYEQYF. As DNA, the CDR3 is TGTGCCAGCAGCCTCACAGGGAACCCCTACGAGCAGTACTTC. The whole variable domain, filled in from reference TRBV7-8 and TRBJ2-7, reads GAGVSQSPRYKVAKRGQDVALRCDPISGHVSLFWYQQALGQGPEFLTYFQNEAQLDKSGLPSDRFFAERPEGSVSTLKIQRTQQEDSAVYLCASSLTGNPYEQYFGPGTRLTVT.

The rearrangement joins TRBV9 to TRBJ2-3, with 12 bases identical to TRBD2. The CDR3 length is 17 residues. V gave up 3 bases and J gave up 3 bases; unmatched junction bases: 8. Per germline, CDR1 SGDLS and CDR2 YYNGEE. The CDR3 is CASSERLAGDRTDTQYF. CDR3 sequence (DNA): TGTGCCAGCAGCGAAAGACTAGCGGGAGATCGTACAGATACGCAGTATTTT.

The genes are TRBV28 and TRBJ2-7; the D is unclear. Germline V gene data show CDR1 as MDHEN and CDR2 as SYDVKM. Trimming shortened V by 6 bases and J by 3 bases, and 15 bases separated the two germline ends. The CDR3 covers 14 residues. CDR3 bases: TGTGCCAGCAGCCCCAGATTGCTTGACTACGAGCAGTACTTC. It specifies CASSPRLLDYEQYF.

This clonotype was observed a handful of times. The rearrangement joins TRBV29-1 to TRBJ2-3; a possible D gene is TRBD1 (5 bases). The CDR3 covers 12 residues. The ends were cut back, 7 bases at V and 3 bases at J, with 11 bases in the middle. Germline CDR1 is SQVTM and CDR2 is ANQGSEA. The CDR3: CSELTVTDTQYF. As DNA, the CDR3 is TGCAGCGAACTGACAGTGACAGATACGCAGTATTTT.

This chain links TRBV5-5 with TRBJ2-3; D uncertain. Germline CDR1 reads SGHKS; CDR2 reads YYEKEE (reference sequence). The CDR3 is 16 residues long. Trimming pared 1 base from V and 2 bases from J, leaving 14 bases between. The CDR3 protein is CASSLNQSPSTDTQYF. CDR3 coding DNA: TGTGCCAGCAGCTTGAACCAGTCCCCCTCCACAGATACGCAGTATTTT.

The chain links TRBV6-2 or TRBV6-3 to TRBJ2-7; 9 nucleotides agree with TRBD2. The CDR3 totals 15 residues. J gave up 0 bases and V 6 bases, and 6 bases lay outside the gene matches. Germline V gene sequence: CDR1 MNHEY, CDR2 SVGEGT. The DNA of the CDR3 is TGTGCCAGCAGATTTCTAGCGGGGAGCTCCTACGAGCAGTACTTC. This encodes CASRFLAGSSYEQYF.

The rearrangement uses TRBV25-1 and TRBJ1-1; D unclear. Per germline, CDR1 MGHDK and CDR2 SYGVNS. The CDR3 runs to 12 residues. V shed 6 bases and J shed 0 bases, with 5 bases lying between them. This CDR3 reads CASSALNTEAFF. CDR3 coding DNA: TGTGCCAGCAGCGCATTGAACACTGAAGCTTTCTTT.

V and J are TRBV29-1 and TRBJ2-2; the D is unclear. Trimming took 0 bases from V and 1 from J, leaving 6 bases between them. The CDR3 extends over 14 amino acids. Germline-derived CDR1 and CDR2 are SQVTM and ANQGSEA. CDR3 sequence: CSVEDLWNTGELFF. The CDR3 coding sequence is TGCAGCGTTGAAGATCTTTGGAACACCGGGGAGCTGTTTTTT.

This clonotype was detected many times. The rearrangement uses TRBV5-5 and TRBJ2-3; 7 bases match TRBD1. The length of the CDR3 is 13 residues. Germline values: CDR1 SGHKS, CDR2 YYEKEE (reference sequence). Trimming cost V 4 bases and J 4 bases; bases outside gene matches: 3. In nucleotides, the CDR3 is TGTGCCAGCAGCCGGCAGGGGGCAGATACGCAGTATTTT. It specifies CASSRQGADTQYF.